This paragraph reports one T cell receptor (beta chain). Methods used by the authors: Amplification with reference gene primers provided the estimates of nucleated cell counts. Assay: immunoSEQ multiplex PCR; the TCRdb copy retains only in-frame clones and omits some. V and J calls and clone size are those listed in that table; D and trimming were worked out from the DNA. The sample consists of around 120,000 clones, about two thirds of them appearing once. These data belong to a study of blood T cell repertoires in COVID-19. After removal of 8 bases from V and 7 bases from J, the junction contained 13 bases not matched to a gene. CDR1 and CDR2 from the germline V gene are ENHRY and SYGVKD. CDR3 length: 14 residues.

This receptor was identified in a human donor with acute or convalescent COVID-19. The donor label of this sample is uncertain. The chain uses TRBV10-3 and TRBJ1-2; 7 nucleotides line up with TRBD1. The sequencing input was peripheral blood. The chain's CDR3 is CAIPGTEVVGGYTF. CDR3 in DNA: TGTGCCATCCCCGGGACAGAGGTAGTGGGTGGCTACACCTTC.